This T cell receptor (beta chain) was captured in a study of blood T cell repertoires in COVID-19. For the study at large: T cells, B-cell-depleted T cells, or PBMCs supplied cDNA or gDNA.

TCRdb's table, derived via immunoSEQ multiplex PCR, lists solely in-frame clones and lacks some. The table includes 110,000 to 150,000 clones, nearly 85% detected once. This clone was observed a few times. The sample consisted of peripheral blood. The clonotype originates from a human donor in a cohort sampled during active COVID-19.

The CDR3 region has the DNA TGTGCCTGGAGTTCCCGCGGGGAGCTGTTTTTT. Translated, it gives CAWSSRGELFF. The chain combines TRBV30 with TRBJ2-2; D gene uncertain. Trimming stripped 2 bases from V and 7 bases from J, with 5 bases between. Looked up from germline, CDR1 is GTSNPN and CDR2 is SVGIG (reference sequence). CDR3 length equals 11 residues.